The clone carrying this T cell receptor beta chain has more than one count but fewer than ten. The target antigen is unknown. This specimen comes from a study of identical twins. Study-wide results and caveats: Insertion counts were lower in abundant cord blood beta clonotypes, a trend that memory repertoires did not show. Models predicted too little out-of-frame TCR alpha sharing in monozygotic twins.

There were only healthy Caucasians among the donors. The CDR3 sequence is 12 residues long. V shed 7 bases and J shed 3 bases, with 9 bases lying between them. It was template switching that added a universal primer site, and there were unique molecular identifiers on the cDNA. TCRdb reprocessed the 5' RACE reads via MiXCR and lists one record per CDR3 protein. This table holds about 450,000 distinct CDR3 sequences, roughly 20% found once. Sequenced: naive T cells sorted from blood. The source of this sequence is a man between 50 and 59 years old in good health. This chain uses TRBV12-3 or TRBV12-4 with TRBJ2-5; D remains unclear. The CDR3 here is CASTTAEETQYF. CDR3 bases: TGTGCCAGCACCACTGCAGAAGAGACCCAGTACTTC.